This TCR beta chain is drawn from a study of CD8 T cells in Susac syndrome. Study at large: Under ten of the sequenced Susac syndrome patients were in remission, and roughly 6 had active disease. Patients with Susac syndrome had blood drawn and were at that point therapy-naive, on corticosteroids, or on intravenous immunoglobulin alone.

The CDR3 runs to 17 residues. Trimming took 1 base from V and 5 from J, leaving 18 bases between them. From germline, CDR1 is MGHRA and CDR2 YSYEKL. Random hexamers primed reverse transcription of about 0.5 to 1 ug RNA. TCRdb re-analysed the immunoSEQ multiplex PCR reads in MiXCR, keeping a single row per CDR3 protein. There are 150,000 or so distinct CDR3 sequences in the sample; just under 95% occur only once, and more than 0.11% lies in the top ten. Sequencing used CD4+ T cells from PBMCs. The TCR originated in a human donor with Susac syndrome. The J gene is TRBJ2-1, the V gene TRBV4-1; D is unclear. As DNA, the CDR3 is TGCGCCAGCAGCCAAGGCGAAGCAGGTCGATCCCACAATGAGCAGTTCTTC. Translated, it gives CASSQGEAGRSHNEQFF.